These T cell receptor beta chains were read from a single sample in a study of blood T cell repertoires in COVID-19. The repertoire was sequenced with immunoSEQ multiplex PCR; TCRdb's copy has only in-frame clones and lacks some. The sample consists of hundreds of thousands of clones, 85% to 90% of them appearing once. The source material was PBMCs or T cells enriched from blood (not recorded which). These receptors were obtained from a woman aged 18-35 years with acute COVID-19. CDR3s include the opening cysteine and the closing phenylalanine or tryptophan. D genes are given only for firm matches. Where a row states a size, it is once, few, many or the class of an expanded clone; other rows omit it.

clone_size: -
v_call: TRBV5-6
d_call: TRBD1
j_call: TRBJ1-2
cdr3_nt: TGTGCCAGCAGGAGAGCCGGGACAGGGGGGAGCTACACCTTC
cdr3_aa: CASRRAGTGGSYTF

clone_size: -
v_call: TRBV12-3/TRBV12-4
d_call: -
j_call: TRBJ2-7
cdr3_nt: TGTGCCAGCAGGCAGGGTGGAAGCAACGAGCAGTACTTC
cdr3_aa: CASRQGGSNEQYF

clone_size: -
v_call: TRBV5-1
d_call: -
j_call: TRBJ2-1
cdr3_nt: TGCGCCAGCAGCGTCTCCAGGGGTCCCAGCGATGAGCAGTTCTTC
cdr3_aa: CASSVSRGPSDEQFF

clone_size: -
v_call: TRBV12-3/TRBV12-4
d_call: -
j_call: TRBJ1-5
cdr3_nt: TGTGCCAGCAGTTTAGAGACAGTGCTACCCCAGCATTTT
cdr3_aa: CASSLETVLPQHF

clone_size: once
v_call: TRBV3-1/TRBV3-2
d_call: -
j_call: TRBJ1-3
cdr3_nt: TGTGCCAGCAGCCAAGTCCAGTCTGGAAACACCATATATTTT
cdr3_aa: CASSQVQSGNTIYF

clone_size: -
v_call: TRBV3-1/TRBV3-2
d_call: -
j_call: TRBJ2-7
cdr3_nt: TGTGCCAGCAGCCAAGGGGTGCCCGTGGGACACTACGAGCAGTACTTC
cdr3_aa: CASSQGVPVGHYEQYF

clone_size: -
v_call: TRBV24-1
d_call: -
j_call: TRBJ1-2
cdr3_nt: TGTGCCACCAGTGACCCCTCGGACATGTATGGCTACACCTTC
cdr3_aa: CATSDPSDMYGYTF

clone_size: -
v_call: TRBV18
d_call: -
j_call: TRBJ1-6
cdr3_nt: TGTGCCAGCTCACTCCAGGGAAGTGGTTCACCCCTCCACTTT
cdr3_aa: CASSLQGSGSPLHF

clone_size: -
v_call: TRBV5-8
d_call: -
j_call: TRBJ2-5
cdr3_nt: TGTGCCAGCAGCTTCTGGGGCCTCCAAGAGACCCAGTACTTC
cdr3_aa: CASSFWGLQETQYF

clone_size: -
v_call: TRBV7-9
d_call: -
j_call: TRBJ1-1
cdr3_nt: TGTGCCAGCAGTCTAGCGGGGGGAAAAACTGAAGCTTTCTTT
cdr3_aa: CASSLAGGKTEAFF

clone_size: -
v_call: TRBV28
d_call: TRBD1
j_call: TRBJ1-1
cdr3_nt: TGTGCCAGCAGTGCTCCCGACAGGGGAAGGATGGGTGAAGCTTTCTTT
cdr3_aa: CASSAPDRGRMGEAFF

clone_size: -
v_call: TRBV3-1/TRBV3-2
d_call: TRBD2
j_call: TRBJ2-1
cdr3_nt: TGTGCCAGCAGCATGGGACTAGCGGGAGTTGGAGAGCAGTTCTTC
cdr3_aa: CASSMGLAGVGEQFF

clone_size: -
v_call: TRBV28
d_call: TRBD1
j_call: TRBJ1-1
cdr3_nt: TGTGCCAGCAGCCAAACGTTGACCCCGGGACAGCGGTTT
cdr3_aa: CASSQTLTPGQRF

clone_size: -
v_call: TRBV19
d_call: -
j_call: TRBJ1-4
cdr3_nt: TGTGCCAGTAGTATGCTAGGGCGCGGGTTGCCTTATAATGAAAAACTGTTTTTT
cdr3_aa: CASSMLGRGLPYNEKLFF

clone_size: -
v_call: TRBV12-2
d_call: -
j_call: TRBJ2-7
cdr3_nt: TGTGCAAGTCGTCAAAGCGCAGGGAACTACGAGCAGTACTTC
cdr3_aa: CASRQSAGNYEQYF

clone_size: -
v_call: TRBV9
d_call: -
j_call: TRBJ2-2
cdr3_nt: TGTGCCAGCAGCGTAGATGGGCACCCGAACACCGGGGAGCTGTTTTTT
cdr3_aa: CASSVDGHPNTGELFF